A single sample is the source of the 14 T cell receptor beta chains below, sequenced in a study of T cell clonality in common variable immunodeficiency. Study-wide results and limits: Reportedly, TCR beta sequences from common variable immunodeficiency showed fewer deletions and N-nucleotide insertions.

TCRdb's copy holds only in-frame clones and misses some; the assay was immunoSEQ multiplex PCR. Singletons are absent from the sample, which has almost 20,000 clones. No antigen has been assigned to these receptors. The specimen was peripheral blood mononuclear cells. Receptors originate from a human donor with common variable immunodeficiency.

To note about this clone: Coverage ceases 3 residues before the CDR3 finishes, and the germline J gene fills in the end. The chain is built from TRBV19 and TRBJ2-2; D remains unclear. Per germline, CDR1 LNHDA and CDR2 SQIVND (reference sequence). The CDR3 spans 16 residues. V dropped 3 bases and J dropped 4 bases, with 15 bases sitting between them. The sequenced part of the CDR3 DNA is TGTGCCAGTAGTATCCGGCTAGTTTCCGGCACCGGGGAG. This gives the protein CASSIRLVSGTGE. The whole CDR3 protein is CASSIRLVSGTGELFF.

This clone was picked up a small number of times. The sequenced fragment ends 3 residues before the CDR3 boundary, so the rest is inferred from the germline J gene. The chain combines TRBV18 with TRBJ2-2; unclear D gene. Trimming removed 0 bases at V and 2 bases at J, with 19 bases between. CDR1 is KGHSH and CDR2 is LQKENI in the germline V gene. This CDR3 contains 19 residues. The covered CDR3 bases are TGTGCCAGCTCACCACCTCCCAGACAAGAGACCCCTAACACCGGGGAG. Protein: CASSPPPRQETPNTGE. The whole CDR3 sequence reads CASSPPPRQETPNTGELFF.

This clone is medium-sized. The CDR3 reads CASSRDLTGGSGNTIYF. The DNA read from the CDR3 is TGCGCCAGCAGCCGGGACCTAACAGGGGGCTCTGGAAACACC. The rearrangement uses TRBV5-1 and TRBJ1-3, with 8 bases fitting TRBD1. The sequenced fragment ends 3 residues before the CDR3 boundary, so the rest is inferred from the germline J gene. This CDR3 has 17 amino acids. Germline CDR1 reads SGHRS; CDR2 reads YFSETQ. The ends lost 4 bases at V and 0 bases at J; junction bases unmatched: 9. The full variable domain, rest sourced from reference TRBV5-1 and TRBJ1-3, is KAGVTQTPRYLIKTRGQQVTLSCSPISGHRSVSWYQQTPGQGLQFLFEYFSETQRNKGNFPGRFSGRQFSNSRSEMNVSTLELGDSALYLCASSRDLTGGSGNTIYFGEGSWLTVV.

The CDR3 region is CASSLGQGETDTQYF. CDR3 DNA (partial): TGTGCCAGCAGCTTAGGACAGGGGGAAACAGATACG. The rearrangement uses TRBV7-9 and TRBJ2-3; 9 bases line up with TRBD1. The CDR3 end lies 3 residues beyond the end of the read and is filled in from the germline J gene. CDR1 and CDR2 (germline): SEHNR, FQNEAQ (reference sequence). The V and J ends lost 1 base and 3 bases, in that order; junction bases with no gene match: 2. The CDR3 length is 15 residues.

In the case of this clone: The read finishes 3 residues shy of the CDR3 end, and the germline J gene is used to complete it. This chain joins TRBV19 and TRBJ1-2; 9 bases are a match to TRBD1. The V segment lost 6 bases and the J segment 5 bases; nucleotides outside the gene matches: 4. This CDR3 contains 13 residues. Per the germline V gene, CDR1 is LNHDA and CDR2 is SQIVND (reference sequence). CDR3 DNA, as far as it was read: TGTGCCAGTAGCGGACAGGGGCTTTATGGC. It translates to CASSGQGLYG. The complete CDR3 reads CASSGQGLYGYTF.

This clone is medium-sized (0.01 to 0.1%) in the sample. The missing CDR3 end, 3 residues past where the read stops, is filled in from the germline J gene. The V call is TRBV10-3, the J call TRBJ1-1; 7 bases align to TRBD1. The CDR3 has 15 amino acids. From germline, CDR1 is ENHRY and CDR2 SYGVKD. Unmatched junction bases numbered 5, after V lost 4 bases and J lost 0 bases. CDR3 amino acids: CAISGGTAMNTEAFF. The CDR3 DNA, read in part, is TGTGCCATCAGTGGTGGGACAGCCATGAACACTGAA.

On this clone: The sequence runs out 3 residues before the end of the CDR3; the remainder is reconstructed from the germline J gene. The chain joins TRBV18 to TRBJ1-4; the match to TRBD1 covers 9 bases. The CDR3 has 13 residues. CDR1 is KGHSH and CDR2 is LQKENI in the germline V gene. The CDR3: CASSLRDRDGLFF. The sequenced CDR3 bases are TGTGCCAGCTCACTTCGGGACAGGGACGGA.

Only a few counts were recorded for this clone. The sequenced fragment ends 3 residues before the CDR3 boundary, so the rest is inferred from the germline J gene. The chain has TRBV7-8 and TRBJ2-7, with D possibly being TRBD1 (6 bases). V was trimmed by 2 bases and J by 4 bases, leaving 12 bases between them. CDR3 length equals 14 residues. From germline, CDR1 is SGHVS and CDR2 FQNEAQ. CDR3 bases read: TGTGCCAGCAGCTTACGAGGACAGTGGTACGAG. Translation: CASSLRGQWYE. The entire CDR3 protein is CASSLRGQWYEQYF.

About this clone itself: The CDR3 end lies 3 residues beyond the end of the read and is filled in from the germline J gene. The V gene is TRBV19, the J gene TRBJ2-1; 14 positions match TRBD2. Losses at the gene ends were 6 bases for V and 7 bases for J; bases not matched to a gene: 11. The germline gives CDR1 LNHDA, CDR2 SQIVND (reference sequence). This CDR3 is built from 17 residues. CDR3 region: CASRGLAGDRSGNEQFF. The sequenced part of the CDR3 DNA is TGTGCCAGTAGGGGACTAGCGGGAGACCGATCCGGTAATGAG.

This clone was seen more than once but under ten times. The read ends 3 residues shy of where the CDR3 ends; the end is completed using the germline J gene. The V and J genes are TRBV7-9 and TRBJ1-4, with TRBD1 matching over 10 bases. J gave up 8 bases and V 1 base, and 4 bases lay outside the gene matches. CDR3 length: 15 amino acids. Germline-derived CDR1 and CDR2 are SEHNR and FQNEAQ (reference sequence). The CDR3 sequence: CASSLGQGAGEKLFF. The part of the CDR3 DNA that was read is TGTGCCAGCAGCTTAGGACAGGGGGCAGGGGAAAAA. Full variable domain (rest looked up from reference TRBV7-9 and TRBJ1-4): DTGVSQNPRHKITKRGQNVTFRCDPISEHNRLYWYRQTLGQGPEFLTYFQNEAQLEKSRLLSDRFSAERPKGSFSTLEIQRTEQGDSAMYLCASSLGQGAGEKLFFGSGTQLSVL.

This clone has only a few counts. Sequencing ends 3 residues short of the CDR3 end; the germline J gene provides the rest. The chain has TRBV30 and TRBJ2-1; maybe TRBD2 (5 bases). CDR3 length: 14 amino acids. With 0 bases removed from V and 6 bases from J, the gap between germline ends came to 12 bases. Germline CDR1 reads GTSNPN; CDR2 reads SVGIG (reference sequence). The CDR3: CAWSVAALFNEQFF. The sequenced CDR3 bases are TGTGCCTGGAGTGTAGCGGCATTATTCAATGAG.

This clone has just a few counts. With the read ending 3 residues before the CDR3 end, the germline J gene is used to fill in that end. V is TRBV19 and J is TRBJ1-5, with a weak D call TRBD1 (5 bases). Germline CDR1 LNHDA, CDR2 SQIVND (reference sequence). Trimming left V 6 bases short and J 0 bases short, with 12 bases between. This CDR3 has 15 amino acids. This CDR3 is CASRQGEYSNQPQHF. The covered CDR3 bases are TGTGCCAGTAGGCAGGGTGAGTATAGCAATCAGCCC.

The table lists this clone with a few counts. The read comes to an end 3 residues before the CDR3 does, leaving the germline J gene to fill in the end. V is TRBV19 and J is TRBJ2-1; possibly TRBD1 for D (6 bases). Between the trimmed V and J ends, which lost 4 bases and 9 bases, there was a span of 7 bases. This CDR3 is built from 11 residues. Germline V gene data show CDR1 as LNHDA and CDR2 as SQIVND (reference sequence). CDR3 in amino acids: CASSRGREQFF. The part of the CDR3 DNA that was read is TGTGCCAGTAGTAGGGGGCGTGAG.

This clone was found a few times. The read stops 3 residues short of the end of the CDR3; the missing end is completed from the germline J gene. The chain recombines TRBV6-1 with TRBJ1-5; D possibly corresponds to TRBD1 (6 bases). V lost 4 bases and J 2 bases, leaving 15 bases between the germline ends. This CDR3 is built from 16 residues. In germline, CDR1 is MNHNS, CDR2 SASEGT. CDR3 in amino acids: CASSASGTWGNQPQHF. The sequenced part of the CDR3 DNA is TGTGCCAGCAGTGCTTCAGGGACATGGGGCAATCAGCCC.